The entry that follows covers one TCR beta chain sequence. Its antigen is undetermined. The sample originates from a study of neurological immune-mediated disorders. Study-wide results and limits: Multiple sclerosis, the disease with the least TCR clonal expansion, fell below healthy controls, whereas HTLV-1-associated myelopathy showed the most. None of the CDR3 amino acid sequences of expanded clones recurred across subjects, suggesting private repertoires in all groups.

TCRdb passed the 5' RACE reads through MiXCR, listing each CDR3 protein once. Altogether some 54,000 distinct CDR3 sequences are present, approximately 11% being singletons, with the ten largest covering 5% to 8.5%. Time point specified: longitudinal time-point 1 (baseline). Unmatched junction bases numbered 10, after V lost 9 bases and J lost 6 bases. The CDR3 covers 14 residues. The V and J genes are TRBV12-3 or TRBV12-4 and TRBJ2-1; TRBD1 matches 8 bases. The specimen sequenced was PBMCs. The source of this sequence is a male donor with HTLV-1-associated myelopathy (HAM/TSP). The CDR3 is CASDTGGRSNEQFF. CDR3 DNA sequence: TGTGCCAGTGACACAGGGGGAAGGTCCAATGAGCAGTTCTTC.